The following is a TCR beta chain sequence with its context. In the original analysis: Amplified reference gene primers provided the basis for estimating nucleated cell counts. TCRdb's table, derived via immunoSEQ multiplex PCR, lists solely in-frame clones and lacks some. The D gene and trimming were derived from the DNA, and the V and J assignments and clone size from that table. The sample holds roughly 230,000 clones, under 85% seen once. These data originate in a study of blood T cell repertoires in COVID-19. At the level of the study: Specimens from acute and convalescent COVID-19 originated in the United States, Italy and Spain. The cDNA or gDNA used as material had been derived from T cells, B-cell-depleted T cells, or PBMCs.

The ends lost 5 bases at V and 7 bases at J; junction bases unmatched: 6. Germline CDR1 and CDR2: ENHRY and SYGVKD. The CDR3 runs to 14 residues. V usage is TRBV10-3 and J usage is TRBJ2-2; 8 positions match TRBD1. Sequencing was performed on peripheral blood. This TCR was recovered from a human donor in a cohort sampled during active COVID-19. The CDR3 nucleotides read TGTGCCATCAGTCACGGACAGGGTGGCGGGGAGCTGTTTTTT. Translated, it gives CAISHGQGGGELFF.